This TCR beta chain appears in the sequencing data of a study of blood T cell repertoires in COVID-19 (dated by TCRdb to 2018 to 2020). Some background on the complete study: Collaborator samples came from the United States, Italy and Spain and covered acute and convalescent phases of COVID-19. Subjects who had been exposed to COVID-19, were actively infected with it, or had recovered from it provided the deeply sampled blood TCRbeta repertoires that made up the dataset. Samples were obtained from the ongoing ImmuneRACE study (first 160 participants) and from over a thousand subjects provided by 6 global collaborators. The prospective study material was composed of cDNA or gDNA derived from T cells, B-cell-depleted T cells, or PBMCs. A de-identified subject ID, COVID-19 status, age in years and sex were almost always included in the sample metadata. HLA class I and class II types, where available, came from metadata supplied by the sample provider rather than from assay-based typing. The repertoires were released in a freely available public database meant as a resource for research on the immune response to SARS-CoV-2.

The count of this clone is one. Its specific antigen is unknown. No per-base quality is available; no much larger clone lies one base away. The immunoSEQ Assay, a bias-controlled multiplex PCR, was used to amplify TCRbeta CDR3 regions from genomic DNA. Processing in the source paper ran as follows. Within the assay, amplification of reference gene primers was used to estimate how many nucleated cells each sample contained. Sequence reads were collapsed and filtered to measure the absolute abundance of every unique TCRbeta CDR3 rearrangement. For each sample, productive Simpson clonality was calculated by taking the square root of Simpson's diversity index across productive rearrangements. The clones in this table, taken by TCRdb from immuneACCESS, are in-frame only. Not every clone is retained; where verified, under half of the shortfall comes from an unresolved V gene, and the cause of the rest is unknown. The DNA was the basis for D and trimming; V, J and clone size are from that table. The sample data list roughly 150,000 clones, and approximately 85% of these were observed just once. The ten most abundant clones make up around 6.9% of the sample.

According to the germline V gene, CDR1 reads KGHSH and CDR2 reads LQKENI. Unmatched junction bases come to 4, with V trimmed by 2 bases and J by 3 bases. The CDR3 starts with the cysteine, ends with the phenylalanine, and has 15 residues. Only the CDR3 DNA stays, 45 bases, in frame from base 1. At one collaborating source in Seattle, patients were enrolled during active infection and were followed longitudinally through the course of disease. The collaborating institutions used their own protocols to collect whole blood in K2EDTA tubes. For TCRbeta analysis, collaborators shipped samples in one of three forms: frozen whole blood, isolated PBMCs, or DNA extracted from either of those sample types. Points the paper makes about the study in general: The amount of clinical and demographic metadata varied by source and participant and was provided uncurated.

The receptor's source is a man older than 75 with COVID-19, enrolled during active disease. Sequences were obtained from peripheral blood. The rearranged segments are TRBV18 and TRBJ1-5; 7 bases in the junction line up with TRBD1. In nucleotides, the sequence is TGTGCCAGCTCACCAGGGCAGGGGGACAATCAGCCCCAGCATTTT. Its protein product is CASSPGQGDNQPQHF.